Listed below are T cell receptor beta chains from one sample, sequenced in a study of blood T cell repertoires in COVID-19. The protocol was immunoSEQ multiplex PCR, while the TCRdb copy is restricted to in-frame clones and leaves out a portion. The sample comprises 190,000 or so clones, about 85% of which are singletons, and around 9.8% rests with the top ten. The material sequenced was peripheral blood. Receptor source: a woman older than 75 with acute or convalescent COVID-19. Each CDR3 is given with its conserved first and last residue. A D gene is named only where the DNA matches it firmly. Some rows mark clone size as missing; the rest say once, few, many or name a class of expanded clone.

D gene	CDR3 length	clone size	J gene	V gene	CDR3 DNA	CDR3 protein
TRBD2	19	.	TRBJ2-3	TRBV3-1/TRBV3-2	TGTGCCAGCAGCCAAGCTCGTCTAGCGGGAGGGCCCAGCACAGATACGCAGTATTTT	CASSQARLAGGPSTDTQYF
.	15	.	TRBJ1-6	TRBV6-5	TGTGCCAGCAGCCCCCTTCGGTCCAATAATTCACCCCTCCACTTT	CASSPLRSNNSPLHF
.	13	.	TRBJ2-7	TRBV27	TGTGCCAGCAGTAACAGGGTACACTACGAGCAGTACTTC	CASSNRVHYEQYF
TRBD1	15	.	TRBJ1-4	TRBV6-1	TGTGCCAGCAGTGATTCACAGGGGGCGCTAGAAAAACTGTTTTTT	CASSDSQGALEKLFF
.	15	.	TRBJ2-1	TRBV7-2	TGTGCCAGCAGCTTATCATCCAGCTCCTACAATGAGCAGTTCTTC	CASSLSSSSYNEQFF
TRBD1	14	.	TRBJ1-1	TRBV19	TGTGCCAGTAGTATGAGATCAGGGGGGACTGAAGCTTTCTTT	CASSMRSGGTEAFF
TRBD2	13	.	TRBJ2-7	TRBV12-3/TRBV12-4	TGTGCCAGCAGTGGGGGGGGACCCTACGAGCAGTACTTC	CASSGGGPYEQYF
.	15	once	TRBJ1-2	TRBV5-1	TGCGCCAGCAGCTTGGGAACAGGGAATGGATATGGCTACACCTTC	CASSLGTGNGYGYTF
TRBD2	14	.	TRBJ2-7	TRBV7-2	TGTGCCAGTGGCGGCAGCGGGGGTCTCTACGAGCAGTACTTC	CASGGSGGLYEQYF
.	16	.	TRBJ1-1	TRBV5-6	TGTGCCAGCAGCTTGCGGCAGGATGGTATGAACACTGAAGCTTTCTTT	CASSLRQDGMNTEAFF
.	14	.	TRBJ1-3	TRBV7-9	TGTGCCAGCAGCTCCTTTGTCTCTGGAAACACCATATATTTT	CASSSFVSGNTIYF
TRBD2	15	.	TRBJ2-1	TRBV7-2	TGTGCCAGCAGCACCCGACTAGCGGGAGGAAATGAGCAGTTCTTC	CASSTRLAGGNEQFF
.	14	once	TRBJ1-2	TRBV6-4	TGTGCCAGCAGTGCGTCGCGAACCGACTATGGCTACACCTTC	CASSASRTDYGYTF
.	13	.	TRBJ2-3	TRBV5-1	TGCGCCAGCAGTGATACTAGCACAGATACGCAGTATTTT	CASSDTSTDTQYF